The T cell receptor beta chain described here comes from a study of T cell changes during pregnancy in multiple sclerosis (dated by TCRdb to between 2018 and 2020). Broadly, across the study: The study examined how the T cell repertoire changed over the course of pregnancy in women with multiple sclerosis.

As regards this clone: Its antigen is unknown. No base quality information exists; no much larger clone differs at one position.

Per the germline V gene, SGHRS is the CDR1 and YFSETQ is the CDR2. Trimming takes 4 bases off V and 7 bases off J; junction bases not matched to a gene: 5. The CDR3 sequence holds 14 residues, the cysteine and phenylalanine included. Solely the CDR3 DNA is kept, with 42 bases framed from the first base. Libraries came from the immunoSEQ multiplex PCR assay. The table comes from immuneACCESS by way of TCRdb, which keeps in-frame sequences with V and J called. Part of the clones is missing from these tables; in studies checked, under half for an unresolved V gene and the rest for unknown reasons. For this sample there are roughly 100,000 clones; 90% to 95% appear just once. The top ten constitute 3.5% of the sample.

The sequence joins TRBV5-1 to TRBJ1-6, with TRBD1 matching 7 junction bases. This sample comprised peripheral blood, obtained after pregnancy. This clonotype originated in a female donor with multiple sclerosis, enrolled in a pregnancy study. The nucleotide sequence reads TGCGCCAGCAGCGTGACAGGGTTGAATTCACCCCTCCACTTT. Its protein product is CASSVTGLNSPLHF.